Below, one TCR beta chain is given with its context. The sample belongs to a study of control samples from healthy donors and cancer patients. Method: immunoSEQ multiplex PCR; TCRdb's copy keeps in-frame clones and lacks some. The table shows about 110,000 clones, with approximately 89% occurring only once. V gave up 0 bases and J gave up 8 bases; unmatched junction bases: 7. CDR3 length: 17 amino acids. CDR1 is LGHNA, CDR2 YNFKEQ, per germline. The sample taken for sequencing was blood. The chain is built from TRBV4-2 and TRBJ2-2; TRBD2 matches at 12 bases. The receptor was derived from a young woman in good health. CDR3: CASSQDGLAGYIGELFF. CDR3 bases: TGTGCCAGCAGCCAAGACGGACTAGCGGGATACATAGGGGAGCTGTTTTTT.